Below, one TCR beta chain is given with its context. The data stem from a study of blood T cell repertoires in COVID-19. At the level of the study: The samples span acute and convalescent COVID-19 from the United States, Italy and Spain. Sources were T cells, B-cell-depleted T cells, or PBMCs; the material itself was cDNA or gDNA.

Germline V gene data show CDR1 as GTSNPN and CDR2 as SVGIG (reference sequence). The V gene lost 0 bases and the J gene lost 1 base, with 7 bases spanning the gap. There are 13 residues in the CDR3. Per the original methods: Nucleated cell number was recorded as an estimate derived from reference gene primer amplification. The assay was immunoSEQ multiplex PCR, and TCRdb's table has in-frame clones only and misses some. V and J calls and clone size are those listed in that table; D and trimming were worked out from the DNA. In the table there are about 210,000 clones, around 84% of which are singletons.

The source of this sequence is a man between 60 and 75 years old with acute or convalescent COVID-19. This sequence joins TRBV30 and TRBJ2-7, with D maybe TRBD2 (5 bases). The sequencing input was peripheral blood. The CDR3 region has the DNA TGTGCCTGGAGTGTGGGAGCTTCCTACGAGCAGTACTTC. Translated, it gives CAWSVGASYEQYF.